A single T cell receptor beta chain is shown here with its context. What this receptor recognizes is not known. The germline gene is not matched at one end of the junction; a read error may be the cause. Library creation used 5' RACE. A second PCR of about 7 to 12 cycles was run with a J-beta primer mix and a sample-barcoded 5' primer. Each TCR beta cDNA molecule received a unique molecular identifier from a template-switch 5' adaptor carrying 12 random nucleotides. Each sample yielded at least 2.5 million CDR3-containing paired-end reads. First-strand cDNA synthesis was performed from all RNA using the Mint cDNA synthesis kit, with priming by a TRBC-specific oligonucleotide. Following uracil-DNA glycosylase treatment, a first 18-cycle PCR with universal primers M1SS and BC2_uni_R was performed on all cDNA. The paper's processing steps were these. Each sample was normalized by randomly selecting 1 million high-quality reads, each carrying a distinct molecular identifier. Reads sharing molecular identifiers were discarded rather than binned into consensus sequences. CDR3 identification, clonotype clustering and error correction used MiTCR with a Q25 quality threshold and the strictest error-elimination algorithm. A nonparametric unseen species model with Euler transformation was used to estimate a lower bound on total TCR beta diversity. The raw public data were reprocessed by TCRdb itself: fastp quality trimming at Q25, MiXCR clonotype calling, in-frame beta chains only. Rows are combined by CDR3 protein, so each entry shows the most common genes and DNA. The V and J calls and clone size are TCRdb's, not the authors'. The sample records around 1,800,000 distinct CDR3 sequences, 30% to 40% of which are singletons. The ten largest clones capture 23% of the sample.

This record belongs to a study of blood T cells in healthy people across ages (dated by TCRdb to about 2015). General notes on the study: In model experiments, template switching captured roughly one uniquely barcoded TCR beta cDNA molecule for every two T cells. For two donors (one aged 18 to 30 and one aged 80 or older), the study analyzed two additional independent replicas of 1 million unique cDNA reads from the same blood draw. To avoid experimental bias, donors of different ages were distributed randomly across sequencing lanes. The donors were divided into four age groups: young (average approximately 17 years), middle-aged (around 41), aged (approximately 62) and long-lived (about 84). Age-related changes in TCR beta repertoire diversity were measured in the study by deep sequencing normalized with unique cDNA molecular identifiers.

Systemically healthy Caucasian individuals from Russia, some 38 in total and aged 6 to 90 years, were included as donors. Roughly 10 milliliters of peripheral blood were drawn from each donor into EDTA-treated Vacutainer tubes. Ficoll-Paque density-gradient centrifugation was used to isolate PBMCs, with at least 6 million obtained per sample. Trizol reagent was used to extract total RNA from the PBMCs, yielding at least 5.5 micrograms per sample. Naive CD45RAhigh/CD27high T cell percentages were measured by flow cytometry on a PBMC aliquot from every donor. The cysteine opens and the phenylalanine closes a CDR3 of 13 amino acids. Just CDR3 DNA is preserved here, 39 bases in frame from base 1. On the study overall, not on this receptor specifically: Total diversity estimates from one million sequenced T cells were considered lower bounds and underestimates. Conclusive comparison of naive and antigen-experienced compartments was prevented by the profiling of bulk unsorted PBMCs. Observed TCR beta diversity per million T cells fell roughly linearly with age, and a significant reduction was already apparent by age roughly 40. Observed TCR beta diversity correlated strongly with the percentage of naive T cells measured by flow cytometry. Compared with the aged group, the long-lived group had more naive CD4+ T cells, fewer expanded clones and increased TCR diversity, a pattern suggesting age selection. The CMV infection status of donors was not known, potentially confounding age-related changes in expanded clonotypes.

The clonotype comes from a human donor in good health. Source material: blood. The chain is encoded by TRBV12-3 or TRBV12-4 joined to TRBJ2-7, and 7 junctional nucleotides match TRBD1. The CDR3 here reads CASSGQVFYERYF. The DNA is as follows: TGTGCCAGCAGCGGACAGGTATTCTACGAGCGGTACTTC.